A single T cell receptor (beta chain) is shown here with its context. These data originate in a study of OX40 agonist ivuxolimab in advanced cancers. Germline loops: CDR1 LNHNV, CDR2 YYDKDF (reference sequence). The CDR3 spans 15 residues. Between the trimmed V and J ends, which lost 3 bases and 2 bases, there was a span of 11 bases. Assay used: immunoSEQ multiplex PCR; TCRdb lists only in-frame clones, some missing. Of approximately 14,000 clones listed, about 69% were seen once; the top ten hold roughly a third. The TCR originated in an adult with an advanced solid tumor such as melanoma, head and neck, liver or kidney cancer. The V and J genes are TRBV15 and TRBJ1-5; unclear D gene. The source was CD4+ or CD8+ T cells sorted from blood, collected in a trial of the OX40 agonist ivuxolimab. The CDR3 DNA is TGTGCCACCAGCAGTTGGGAGCTGGGCAATCAGCCCCAGCATTTT. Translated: CATSSWELGNQPQHF. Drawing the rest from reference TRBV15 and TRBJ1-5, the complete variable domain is DAMVIQNPRYQVTQFGKPVTLSCSQTLNHNVMYWYQQKSSQAPKLLFHYYDKDFNNEADTPDNFQSRRPNTSFCFLDIRSPGLGDTAMYLCATSSWELGNQPQHFGDGTRLSIL.